This is a list of T cell receptor beta chains from one sample in a study of siplizumab effects on memory and regulatory T cells. Assay: immunoSEQ multiplex PCR; the TCRdb copy retains only in-frame clones and omits some. The profile shows 100,000 or so clones, approximately 94% of them singletons. The sequenced sample consisted of non-Treg CD4+ T cells sorted from blood. The receptors derive from a human donor in good health. Each CDR3 is given with its conserved first and last residue. The order of the fields is D gene, clone size, J gene, V gene, CDR3 protein, CDR3 DNA. D genes are given only for firm matches. Not every row has a clone size; where given, it reads once, few, many or a size class.

D gene: TRBD1; clone size: NA; J gene: TRBJ2-1; V gene: TRBV18; CDR3 protein: CASSPTGDTEQFF; CDR3 DNA: TGTGCCAGCTCACCGACAGGGGACACTGAGCAGTTCTTC
D gene: TRBD2; clone size: NA; J gene: TRBJ2-7; V gene: TRBV5-6; CDR3 protein: CASSLLAPYEQYF; CDR3 DNA: TGTGCCAGCAGCTTACTAGCGCCCTACGAGCAGTACTTC
D gene: NA; clone size: once; J gene: TRBJ2-7; V gene: TRBV19; CDR3 protein: CASSMDGVSGYEQYF; CDR3 DNA: TGTGCCAGTAGTATGGATGGGGTCTCGGGCTACGAGCAGTACTTC
D gene: TRBD1; clone size: NA; J gene: TRBJ1-2; V gene: TRBV10-3; CDR3 protein: CAISGTGLDGYTF; CDR3 DNA: TGTGCCATCAGTGGGACAGGGCTTGATGGCTACACCTTC
D gene: NA; clone size: NA; J gene: TRBJ2-4; V gene: TRBV18; CDR3 protein: CASSPPEFRVGIQYF; CDR3 DNA: TGTGCCAGCTCACCACCCGAGTTCAGGGTTGGCATTCAGTACTTC
D gene: TRBD1; clone size: NA; J gene: TRBJ1-2; V gene: TRBV6-5; CDR3 protein: CASSYSSGQGYGYTF; CDR3 DNA: TGTGCCAGCAGTTACTCTTCGGGACAGGGGTATGGCTACACCTTC
D gene: TRBD2; clone size: NA; J gene: TRBJ2-2; V gene: TRBV7-3; CDR3 protein: CASSPSGGNTGELFF; CDR3 DNA: TGTGCCAGCAGCCCTAGCGGGGGGAACACCGGGGAGCTGTTTTTT
D gene: NA; clone size: once; J gene: TRBJ1-3; V gene: TRBV28; CDR3 protein: CASSLLDVTSGNTIYF; CDR3 DNA: TGTGCCAGCAGTTTATTAGACGTGACGTCTGGAAACACCATATATTTT
D gene: TRBD1; clone size: NA; J gene: TRBJ2-7; V gene: TRBV19; CDR3 protein: CASSIGQGGGKSYEQYF; CDR3 DNA: TGTGCCAGTAGTATCGGACAGGGTGGAGGGAAGTCCTACGAGCAGTACTTC
D gene: NA; clone size: once; J gene: TRBJ1-3; V gene: TRBV18; CDR3 protein: CASSPSREPGNTIYF; CDR3 DNA: TGTGCCAGCTCACCGAGTAGGGAACCTGGAAACACCATATATTTT
D gene: NA; clone size: few; J gene: TRBJ1-4; V gene: TRBV6-1; CDR3 protein: CASKITATNEKLFF; CDR3 DNA: TGTGCCAGCAAGATCACTGCAACTAATGAAAAACTGTTTTTT
D gene: NA; clone size: once; J gene: TRBJ2-3; V gene: TRBV9; CDR3 protein: CASSVSGTSFTDTQYF; CDR3 DNA: TGTGCCAGCAGCGTTTCAGGGACTTCCTTCACAGATACGCAGTATTTT
D gene: TRBD1; clone size: NA; J gene: TRBJ2-7; V gene: TRBV27; CDR3 protein: CASSLVWDRGSSYEQYF; CDR3 DNA: TGTGCCAGCAGTTTGGTGTGGGACAGGGGGTCCTCCTACGAGCAGTACTTC
D gene: NA; clone size: NA; J gene: TRBJ1-1; V gene: TRBV12-2; CDR3 protein: CASRLVGVTEAFF; CDR3 DNA: TGTGCAAGTCGCTTAGTTGGGGTTACTGAAGCTTTCTTT
D gene: TRBD1; clone size: NA; J gene: TRBJ2-5; V gene: TRBV2; CDR3 protein: CASRPNYQGARETQYF; CDR3 DNA: TGTGCCAGCAGGCCGAATTACCAGGGGGCTAGGGAGACCCAGTACTTC
D gene: NA; clone size: NA; J gene: TRBJ1-1; V gene: TRBV6-5; CDR3 protein: CASSVTEAFF; CDR3 DNA: TGTGCCAGCAGTGTCACTGAAGCTTTCTTT
D gene: TRBD1; clone size: NA; J gene: TRBJ1-2; V gene: TRBV6-5; CDR3 protein: CASSSDRGYLDGYTF; CDR3 DNA: TGTGCCAGCAGTTCCGACAGGGGGTACTTGGATGGCTACACCTTC